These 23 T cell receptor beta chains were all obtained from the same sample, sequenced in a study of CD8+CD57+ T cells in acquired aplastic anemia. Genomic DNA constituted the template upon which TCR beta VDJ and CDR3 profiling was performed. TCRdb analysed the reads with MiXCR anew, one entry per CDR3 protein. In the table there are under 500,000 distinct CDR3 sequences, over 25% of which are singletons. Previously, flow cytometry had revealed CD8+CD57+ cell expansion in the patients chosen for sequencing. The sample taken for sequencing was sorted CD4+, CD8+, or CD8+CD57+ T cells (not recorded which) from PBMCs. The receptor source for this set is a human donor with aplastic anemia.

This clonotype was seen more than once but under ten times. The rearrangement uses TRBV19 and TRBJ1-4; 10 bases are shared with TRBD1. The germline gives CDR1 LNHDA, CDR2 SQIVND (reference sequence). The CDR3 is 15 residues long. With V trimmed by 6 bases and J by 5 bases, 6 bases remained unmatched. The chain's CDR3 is CASSAPGQGNEKLFF. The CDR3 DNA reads TGTGCCAGTAGCGCTCCGGGACAGGGGAATGAAAAACTGTTTTTT.

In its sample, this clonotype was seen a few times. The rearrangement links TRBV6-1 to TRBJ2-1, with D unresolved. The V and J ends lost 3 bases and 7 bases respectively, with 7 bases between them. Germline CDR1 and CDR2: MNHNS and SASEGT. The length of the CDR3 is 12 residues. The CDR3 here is CASSDRINEQFF. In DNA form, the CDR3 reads TGTGCCAGCAGTGACCGGATTAATGAGCAGTTCTTC.

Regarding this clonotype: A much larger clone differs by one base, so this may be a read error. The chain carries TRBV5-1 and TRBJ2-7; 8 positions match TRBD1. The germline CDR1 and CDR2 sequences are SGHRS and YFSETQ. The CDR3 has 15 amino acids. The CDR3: CASSRTGILSDEQYF. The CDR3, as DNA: TGCGCCAGCAGCCGGACAGGGATCCTCTCCGACGAGCAGTACTTC.

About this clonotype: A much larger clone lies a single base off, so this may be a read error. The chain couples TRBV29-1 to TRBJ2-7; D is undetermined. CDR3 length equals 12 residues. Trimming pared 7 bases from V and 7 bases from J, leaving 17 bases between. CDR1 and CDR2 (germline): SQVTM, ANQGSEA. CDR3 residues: CSGLGVGDEQYF. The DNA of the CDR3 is TGCAGCGGGCTTGGGGTAGGCGATGAGCAGTACTTC.

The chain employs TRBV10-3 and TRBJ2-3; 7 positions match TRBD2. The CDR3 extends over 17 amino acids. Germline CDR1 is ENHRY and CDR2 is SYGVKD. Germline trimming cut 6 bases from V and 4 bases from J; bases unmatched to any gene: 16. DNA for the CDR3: TGTGCCATCAGGCCCAATGGAACTAGCGTGTGGTCAGATACGCAGTATTTT. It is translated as CAIRPNGTSVWSDTQYF.

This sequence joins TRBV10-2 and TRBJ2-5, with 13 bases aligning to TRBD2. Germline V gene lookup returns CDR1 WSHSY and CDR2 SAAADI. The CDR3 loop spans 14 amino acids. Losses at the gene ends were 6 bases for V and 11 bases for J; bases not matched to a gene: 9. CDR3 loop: CASRLAGGQGEQYF. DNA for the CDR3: TGCGCCAGCAGACTAGCGGGAGGGCAGGGAGAGCAGTACTTC.

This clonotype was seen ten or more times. The CDR3 here is CSARDTKETQYF. CDR3 DNA sequence: TGCAGTGCTAGAGATACAAAAGAGACCCAGTACTTC. The chain links TRBV20-1 to TRBJ2-5; D call uncertain. Per germline, CDR1 DFQATT and CDR2 SNEGSKA (reference sequence). This CDR3 region has 12 residues. V was shortened by 0 bases and J by 3 bases, with 5 bases between the two germline ends.

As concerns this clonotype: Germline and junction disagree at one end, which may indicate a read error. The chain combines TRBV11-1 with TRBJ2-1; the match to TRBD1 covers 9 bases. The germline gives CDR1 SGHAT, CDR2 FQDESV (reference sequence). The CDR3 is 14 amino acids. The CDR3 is CASSSNRQGGEQSF. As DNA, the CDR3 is TGTGCCAGCAGCTCTAACCGACAGGGGGGGGAGCAGTCCTTC.

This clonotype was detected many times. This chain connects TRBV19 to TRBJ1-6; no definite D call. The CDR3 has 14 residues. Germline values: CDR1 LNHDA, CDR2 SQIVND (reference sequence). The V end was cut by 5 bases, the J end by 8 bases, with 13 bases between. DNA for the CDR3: TGTGCCAGTAGTCTGGTGGCCCTAGATTCACCCCTCCACTTT. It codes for CASSLVALDSPLHF.

In DNA form, the CDR3 reads TGTGCCAGCTCGACCGCGGGGGCGGAGCAGTTCTTC. Amino acid sequence: CASSTAGAEQFF. The chain carries TRBV18 and TRBJ2-1, with D perhaps TRBD2 (7 bases). This CDR3 is 12 amino acids long. Per germline, CDR1 KGHSH and CDR2 LQKENI. Trimming stripped 6 bases from V and 10 bases from J, with 13 bases between.

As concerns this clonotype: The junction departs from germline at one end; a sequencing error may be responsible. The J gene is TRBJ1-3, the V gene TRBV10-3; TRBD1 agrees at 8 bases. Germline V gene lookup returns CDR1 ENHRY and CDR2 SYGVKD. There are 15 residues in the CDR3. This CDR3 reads CASSYRGGPGNTIYF. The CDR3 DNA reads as TGTGCCAGCAGTTACAGGGGGGGCCCTGGAAACACCATATATTTT.

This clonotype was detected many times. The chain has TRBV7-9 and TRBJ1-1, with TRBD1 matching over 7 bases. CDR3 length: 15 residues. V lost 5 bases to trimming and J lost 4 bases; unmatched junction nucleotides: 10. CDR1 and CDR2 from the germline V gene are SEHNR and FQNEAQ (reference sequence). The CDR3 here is CASSLRYDRVTEAFF. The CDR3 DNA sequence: TGTGCCAGCAGCCTAAGGTATGACAGGGTCACTGAAGCTTTCTTT.

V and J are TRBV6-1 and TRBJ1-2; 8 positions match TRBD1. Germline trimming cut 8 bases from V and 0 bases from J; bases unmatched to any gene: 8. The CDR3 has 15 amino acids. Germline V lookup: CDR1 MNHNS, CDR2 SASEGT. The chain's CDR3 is CASRDRPDPNYGYTF. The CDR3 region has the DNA TGTGCCAGCCGGGACAGGCCCGACCCTAACTATGGCTACACCTTC.

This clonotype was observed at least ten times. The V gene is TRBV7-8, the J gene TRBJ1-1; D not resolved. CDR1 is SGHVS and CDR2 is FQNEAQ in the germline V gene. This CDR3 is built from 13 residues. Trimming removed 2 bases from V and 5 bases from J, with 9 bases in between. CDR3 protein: CASSLRERTEAFF. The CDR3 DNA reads TGTGCCAGCAGCTTAAGGGAGAGGACTGAAGCTTTCTTT. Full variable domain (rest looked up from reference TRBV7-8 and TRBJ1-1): GAGVSQSPRYKVAKRGQDVALRCDPISGHVSLFWYQQALGQGPEFLTYFQNEAQLDKSGLPSDRFFAERPEGSVSTLKIQRTQQEDSAVYLCASSLRERTEAFFGQGTRLTVV.

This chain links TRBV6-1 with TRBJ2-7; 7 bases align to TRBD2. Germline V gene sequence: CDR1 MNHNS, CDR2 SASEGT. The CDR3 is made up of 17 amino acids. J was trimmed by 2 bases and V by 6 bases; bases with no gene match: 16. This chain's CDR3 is CASSTERTLAKTYEQYF. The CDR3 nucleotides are TGTGCCAGCAGCACAGAAAGGACACTAGCGAAGACCTACGAGCAGTACTTC.

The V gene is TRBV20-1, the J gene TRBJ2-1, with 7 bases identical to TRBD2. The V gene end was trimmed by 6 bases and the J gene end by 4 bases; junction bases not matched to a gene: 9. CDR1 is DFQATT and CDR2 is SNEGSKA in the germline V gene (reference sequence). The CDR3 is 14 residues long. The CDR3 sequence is CSAKTSWGYNEQFF. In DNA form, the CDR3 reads TGCAGTGCAAAGACTAGCTGGGGTTACAATGAGCAGTTCTTC.

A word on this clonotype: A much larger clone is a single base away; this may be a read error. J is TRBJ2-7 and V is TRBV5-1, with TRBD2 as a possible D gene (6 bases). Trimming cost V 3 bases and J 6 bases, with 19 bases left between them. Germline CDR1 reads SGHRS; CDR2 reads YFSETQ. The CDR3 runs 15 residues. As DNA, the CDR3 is TGCGCCAGCAGCTCGCGGGACGGAGGGGTCTGCGAGCAGTACTTC. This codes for CASSSRDGGVCEQYF.

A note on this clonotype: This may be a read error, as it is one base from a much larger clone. The DNA of the CDR3 is TGTGCCAGCAGCTTATTGTCAGGGGGCAATCAGCCCCAGCATTTT. This encodes CASSLLSGGNQPQHF. This chain connects TRBV7-8 to TRBJ1-5; possible D gene TRBD1, 6 bases. V lost 2 bases and J lost 2, with 10 bases in between. Germline values: CDR1 SGHVS, CDR2 FQNEAQ. CDR3 length: 15 residues.

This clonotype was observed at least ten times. In DNA form, the CDR3 reads TGTGCCACGACAGATACTAACTATGGCTACACCTTC. This codes for CATTDTNYGYTF. The chain carries TRBV2 and TRBJ1-2; weak D call: TRBD1 (5 bases). Between the trimmed V and J ends, which lost 10 bases and 0 bases, there was a span of 9 bases. CDR3 size: 12 residues. Per the germline V gene, CDR1 is SNHLY and CDR2 is FYNNEI.

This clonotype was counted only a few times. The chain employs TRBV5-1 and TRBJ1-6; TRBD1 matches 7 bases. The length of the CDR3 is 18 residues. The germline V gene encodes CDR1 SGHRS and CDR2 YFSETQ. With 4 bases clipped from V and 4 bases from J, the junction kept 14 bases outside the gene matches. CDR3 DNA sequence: TGCGCCAGCAGCCCGGGGACAGACTCCTCGTTATATAATTCACCCCTCCACTTT. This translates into CASSPGTDSSLYNSPLHF. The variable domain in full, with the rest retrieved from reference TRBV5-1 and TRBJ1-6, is KAGVTQTPRYLIKTRGQQVTLSCSPISGHRSVSWYQQTPGQGLQFLFEYFSETQRNKGNFPGRFSGRQFSNSRSEMNVSTLELGDSALYLCASSPGTDSSLYNSPLHFGNGTRLTVT.

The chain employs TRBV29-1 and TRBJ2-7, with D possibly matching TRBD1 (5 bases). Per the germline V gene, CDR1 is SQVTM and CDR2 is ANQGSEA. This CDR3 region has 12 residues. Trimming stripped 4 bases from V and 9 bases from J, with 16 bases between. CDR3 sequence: CSVGHPQGGQYF. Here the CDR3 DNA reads TGCAGCGTTGGGCATCCCCAGGGCGGGCAGTACTTC.

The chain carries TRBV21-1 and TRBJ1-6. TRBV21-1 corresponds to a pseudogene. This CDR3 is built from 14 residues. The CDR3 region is CPSSQDMCNSPLHF. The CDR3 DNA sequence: TGTCCCAGCAGCCAAGATATGTGTAATTCACCCCTCCACTTT.

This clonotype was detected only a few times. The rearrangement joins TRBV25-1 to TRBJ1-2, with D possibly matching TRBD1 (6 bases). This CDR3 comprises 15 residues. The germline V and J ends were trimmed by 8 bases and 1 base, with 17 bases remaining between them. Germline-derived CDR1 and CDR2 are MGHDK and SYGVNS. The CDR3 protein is CASSPPDRNNYGYTF. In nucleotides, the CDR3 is TGTGCCAGCTCACCACCTGACAGGAATAACTATGGCTACACCTTC.